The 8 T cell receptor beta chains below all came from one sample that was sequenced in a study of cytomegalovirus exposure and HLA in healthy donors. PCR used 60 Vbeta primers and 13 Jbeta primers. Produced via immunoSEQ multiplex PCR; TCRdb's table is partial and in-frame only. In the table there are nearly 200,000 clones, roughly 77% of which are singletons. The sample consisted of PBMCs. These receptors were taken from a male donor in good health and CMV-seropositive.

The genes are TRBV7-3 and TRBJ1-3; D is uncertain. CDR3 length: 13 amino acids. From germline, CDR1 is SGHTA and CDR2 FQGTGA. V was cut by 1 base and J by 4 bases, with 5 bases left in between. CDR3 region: CASSLNVGNTIYF. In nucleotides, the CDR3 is TGTGCCAGCAGCTTAAATGTAGGAAACACCATATATTTT.

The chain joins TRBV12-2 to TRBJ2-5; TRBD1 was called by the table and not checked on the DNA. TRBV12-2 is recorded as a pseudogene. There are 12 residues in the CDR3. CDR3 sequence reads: CASQPQEETQYF. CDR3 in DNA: TGTGCAAGTCAACCGCAGGAAGAGACCCAGTACTTC.

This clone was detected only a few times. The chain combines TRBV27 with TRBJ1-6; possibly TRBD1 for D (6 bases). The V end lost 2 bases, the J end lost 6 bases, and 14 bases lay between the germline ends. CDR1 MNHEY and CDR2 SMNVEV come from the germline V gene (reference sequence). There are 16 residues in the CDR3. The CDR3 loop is CASSLGPQGPNSPLHF. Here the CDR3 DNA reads TGTGCCAGCAGTTTAGGACCCCAGGGGCCTAATTCACCCCTCCACTTT.

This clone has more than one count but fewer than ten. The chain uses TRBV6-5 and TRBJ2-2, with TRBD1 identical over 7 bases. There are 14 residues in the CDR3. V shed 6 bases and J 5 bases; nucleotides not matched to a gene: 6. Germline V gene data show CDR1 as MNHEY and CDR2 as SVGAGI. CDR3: CASSPYRGTGELFF. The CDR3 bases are TGTGCCAGCAGCCCCTACAGGGGAACCGGGGAGCTGTTTTTT.

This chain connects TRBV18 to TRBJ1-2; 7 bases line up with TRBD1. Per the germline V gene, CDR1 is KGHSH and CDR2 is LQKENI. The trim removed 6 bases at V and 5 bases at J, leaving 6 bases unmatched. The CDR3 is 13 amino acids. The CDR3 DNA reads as TGTGCCAGCTCGGAAGGACAGGATTATGGCTACACCTTC. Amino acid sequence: CASSEGQDYGYTF.

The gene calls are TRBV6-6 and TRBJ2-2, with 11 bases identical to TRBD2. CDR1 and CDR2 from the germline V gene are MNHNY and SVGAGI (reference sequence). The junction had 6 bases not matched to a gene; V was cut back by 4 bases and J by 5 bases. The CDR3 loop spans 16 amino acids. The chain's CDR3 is CASSSIAGGVTGELFF. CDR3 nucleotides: TGTGCCAGCAGTTCCATAGCGGGGGGGGTTACCGGGGAGCTGTTTTTT.

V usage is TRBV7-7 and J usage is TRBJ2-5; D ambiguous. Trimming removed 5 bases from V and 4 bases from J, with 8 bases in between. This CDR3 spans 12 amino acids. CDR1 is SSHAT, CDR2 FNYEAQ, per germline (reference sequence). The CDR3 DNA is TGTGCCAGCAGCCCGGTTGGAGAGACCCAGTACTTC. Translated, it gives CASSPVGETQYF.

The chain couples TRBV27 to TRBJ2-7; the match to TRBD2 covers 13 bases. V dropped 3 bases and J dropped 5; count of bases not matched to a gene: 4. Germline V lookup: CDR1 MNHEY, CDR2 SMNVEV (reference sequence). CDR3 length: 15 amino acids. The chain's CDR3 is CASSFGLAGADEQYF. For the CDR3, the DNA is TGTGCCAGCAGTTTCGGACTAGCGGGAGCGGACGAGCAGTACTTC.